This T cell receptor (beta chain) was sequenced in a study of blood T cell repertoires in COVID-19. Study information: The United States, Italy and Spain supplied acute and convalescent COVID-19 samples. T cells, B-cell-depleted T cells, or PBMCs provided the cDNA or gDNA that served as material.

Original analysis: Amplification with reference gene primers provided the estimates of nucleated cell counts. Sequencing was performed with immunoSEQ multiplex PCR; in TCRdb, only in-frame clones are kept and a portion is missing. D and trimming were read from the DNA, whereas the V and J calls and clone size are those reported in that table. The top ten hold about 4.9% of the sample, which has 45,000 to 75,000 clones, about 90% seen once. The germline V gene has CDR1 SNHLY and CDR2 FYNNEI. The CDR3 consists of 12 residues. Trimming cost V 7 bases and J 9 bases, with 15 bases left between them. The chain joins TRBV2 to TRBJ1-2; the D is unclear. The receptor was isolated from a man aged 60 to 69 with acute or convalescent COVID-19. The sequencing sample was made of peripheral blood. CDR3 region: CASTPETSSYTF. As DNA, the CDR3 is TGTGCCAGCACCCCCGAGACAAGTAGCTACACCTTC.